The rows below give T cell receptor beta chains drawn from one sample of a study of CD8+ T cells in alopecia areata. Clones were read by immunoSEQ multiplex PCR, and TCRdb kept only the in-frame ones, dropping some. The repertoire consists of 95,000 to 110,000 clones, with around 86% occurring once and the leading ten covering 11%. The specimen comprised CD8+ T cells sorted from blood, sampled at roughly week 30, from a patient treated with tofacitinib. The receptors originated from a human donor with alopecia areata. The CDR3 runs from the conserved cysteine through the conserved F or W. A D gene is named only where the DNA matches it firmly. Some rows mark clone size as missing; the rest say once, few, many or name a class of expanded clone.

TRBD1	TRBV11-2	TRBJ2-3	once	CASISLQGALTDTQYF	TGTGCCAGCATCTCCCTACAGGGGGCCCTCACAGATACGCAGTATTTT
.	TRBV7-2	TRBJ2-7	.	CASSQAGPYEQYF	TGTGCCAGCAGCCAAGCTGGCCCCTACGAGCAGTACTTC
TRBD1	TRBV5-1	TRBJ2-1	.	CASSVGVRTGGSNEQFF	TGCGCCAGCAGCGTTGGGGTGCGGACAGGGGGTTCCAATGAGCAGTTCTTC
.	TRBV19	TRBJ1-1	.	CASSIPGQLNTEAFF	TGTGCCAGTAGTATCCCCGGACAGCTTAACACTGAAGCTTTCTTT
.	TRBV30	TRBJ1-3	once	CAWSVPLGSGNTIYF	TGTGCCTGGAGTGTACCCCTGGGCTCTGGAAACACCATATATTTT
.	TRBV27	TRBJ2-7	.	CASSLSGAGSYEQYF	TGTGCCAGCAGTTTATCGGGCGCAGGGAGCTACGAGCAGTACTTC
.	TRBV29-1	TRBJ2-1	.	CSVEGENEQFF	TGCAGCGTTGAGGGAGAAAATGAGCAGTTCTTC
.	TRBV20-1	TRBJ2-7	.	CSALSYEQYF	TGCAGTGCTCTGAGCTACGAGCAGTACTTC
TRBD2	TRBV19	TRBJ2-1	few	CASTGGGDYNEQFF	TGTGCCAGTACAGGCGGGGGGGACTACAATGAGCAGTTCTTC
TRBD2	TRBV5-7	TRBJ2-7	.	CASSPAKLAGRYEQYF	TGTGCCAGCAGCCCGGCTAAACTAGCGGGACGCTACGAGCAGTACTTC
.	TRBV27	TRBJ2-3	.	CASSQIPGTPSWTDTQYF	TGTGCCAGCAGTCAAATACCCGGGACACCTTCTTGGACAGATACGCAGTATTTT
TRBD2	TRBV30	TRBJ2-1	.	CAWSVALAAYNEQFF	TGTGCCTGGAGTGTTGCACTAGCGGCCTACAATGAGCAGTTCTTC
TRBD1	TRBV29-1	TRBJ2-7	.	CSVEMQGAYEQYF	TGCAGCGTTGAAATGCAGGGGGCCTACGAGCAGTACTTC
.	TRBV29-1	TRBJ1-2	.	CSVEDPDGYTF	TGCAGCGTTGAAGATCCTGACGGCTACACCTTC